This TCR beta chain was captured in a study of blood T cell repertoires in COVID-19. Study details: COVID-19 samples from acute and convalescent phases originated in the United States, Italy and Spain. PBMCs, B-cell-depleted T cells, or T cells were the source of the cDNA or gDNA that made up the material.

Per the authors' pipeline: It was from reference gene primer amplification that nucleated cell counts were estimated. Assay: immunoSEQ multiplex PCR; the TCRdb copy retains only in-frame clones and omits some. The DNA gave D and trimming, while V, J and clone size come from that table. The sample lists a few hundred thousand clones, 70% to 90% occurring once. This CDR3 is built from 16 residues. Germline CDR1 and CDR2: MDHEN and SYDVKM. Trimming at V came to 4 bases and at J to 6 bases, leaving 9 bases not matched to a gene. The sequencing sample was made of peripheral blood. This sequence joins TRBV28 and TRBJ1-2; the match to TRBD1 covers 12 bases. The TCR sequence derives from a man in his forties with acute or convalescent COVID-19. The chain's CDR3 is CASSSGQGADKDGYTF. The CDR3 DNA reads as TGTGCCAGCAGTTCGGGACAGGGGGCAGATAAAGATGGCTACACCTTC.